Reported below is one TCR beta chain. Per the authors' pipeline: Using reference gene primer amplification, nucleated cell counts were estimated. TCRdb keeps only in-frame clones here, not all; method: immunoSEQ multiplex PCR. V, J and clone size derive from that table, while D and trimming were established from the DNA sequence. The sample includes over 200,000 clones, 85% to 90% of them seen just once. Germline CDR1 is SGHRS and CDR2 is YFSETQ. V lost 4 bases, J lost 9 bases, and 17 bases lay in between. The CDR3 consists of 14 residues. This entry belongs to a study of blood T cell repertoires in COVID-19. The wider study: The United States, Italy and Spain supplied acute and convalescent COVID-19 samples. T cells, B-cell-depleted T cells, or PBMCs provided the cDNA or gDNA that served as material.

The chain joins TRBV5-1 to TRBJ2-4, with D possibly being TRBD2 (5 bases). Sequenced material: peripheral blood. This TCR was recovered from a man aged 55 to 70 who had recovered from COVID-19. The CDR3 region is CASSPFEAGLIQYF. For the CDR3, the DNA is TGCGCCAGCAGCCCTTTCGAGGCGGGTCTCATTCAGTACTTC.